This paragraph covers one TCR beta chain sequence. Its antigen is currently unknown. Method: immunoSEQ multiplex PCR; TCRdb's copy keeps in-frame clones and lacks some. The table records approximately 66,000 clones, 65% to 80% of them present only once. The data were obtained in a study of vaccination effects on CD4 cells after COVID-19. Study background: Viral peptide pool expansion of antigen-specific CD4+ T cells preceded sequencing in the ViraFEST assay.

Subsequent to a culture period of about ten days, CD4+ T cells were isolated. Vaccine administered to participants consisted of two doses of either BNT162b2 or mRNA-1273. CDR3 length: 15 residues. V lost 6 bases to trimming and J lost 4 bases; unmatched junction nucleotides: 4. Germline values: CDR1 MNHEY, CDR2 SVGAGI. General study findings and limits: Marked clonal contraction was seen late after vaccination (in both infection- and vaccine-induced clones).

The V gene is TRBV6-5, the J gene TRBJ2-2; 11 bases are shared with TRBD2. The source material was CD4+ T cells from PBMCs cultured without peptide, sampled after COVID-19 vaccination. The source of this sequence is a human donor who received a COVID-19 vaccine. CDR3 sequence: CASSRLAGFTGELFF. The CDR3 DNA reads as TGTGCCAGCAGCCGACTAGCGGGATTCACCGGGGAGCTGTTTTTT.